The clone carrying this T cell receptor beta chain was seen more than once but under ten times. Its specificity is not known. The V gene's germline CDR1 is SGHTA and CDR2 FQGNSA. CDR3 length: 16 amino acids. V lost 5 bases and J lost 7; bases outside the gene matches: 13. The data belong to a study of beta chain features in type 1 diabetes. What was sequenced were expressed TCRB transcripts, since all of the isolated RNA had been reverse transcribed. Data came from immunoSEQ multiplex PCR; TCRdb stores just in-frame clones and leaves some out. The sample lists 900,000 or so clones, roughly 15% seen once, with about 0.02% in the top ten. The study's findings and limits: Moderate yet significant TCRB CDR3 shortening was seen in Type 1 diabetes patients in all four CD4+ subsets. High-TCR-expressing cells could be over-represented by cDNA sequencing.

Sequenced: naive CD4+ T cells from blood. The chain has TRBV7-2 and TRBJ1-4, with TRBD1 identical over 7 bases. This clonotype was obtained from a woman aged 18-30 years in good health. CDR3 nucleotide sequence: TGTGCCAGCAGCCCGGACAAGGACAGGCGGGCTGAAAAACTGTTTTTT. Amino acids: CASSPDKDRRAEKLFF.